Shown below are 27 T cell receptor beta chains from a single sample sequenced in a study of memory CD4+ T cells and cytomegalovirus serostatus. Clones were sequenced by immunoSEQ multiplex PCR, and TCRdb holds only the in-frame ones, with some missing. The sample shows tens of thousands of clones, 77% of them seen only once. The sort gate was single viable CD3+CD4+CD8-CD45RO+ cells for memory CD4+ T cells. Material for sequencing was memory CD4+ T cells from blood. The source is an adult in good health and CMV-seronegative.

The chain links TRBV7-2 to TRBJ2-5; D not resolved. The CDR3 length is 12 residues. The germline V gene has CDR1 SGHTA and CDR2 FQGNSA. Trimming left V 5 bases short and J 5 bases short, with 9 bases between. CDR3 loop: CASSLIGETQYF. CDR3 coding DNA: TGTGCCAGCAGCCTCATCGGGGAGACCCAGTACTTC.

The chain uses TRBV19 and TRBJ1-5, with 7 bases lining up with TRBD1. In germline, CDR1 is LNHDA, CDR2 SQIVND (reference sequence). Trimming removed 4 bases from V and 6 bases from J; junction bases left unmatched: 12. The CDR3 is 16 amino acids. The CDR3 protein is CASSSQQGWEGQPQHF. The CDR3 nucleotides are TGTGCCAGTAGTAGCCAACAGGGGTGGGAAGGTCAGCCCCAGCATTTT.

This clone turned up a few times. The chain employs TRBV4-1 and TRBJ1-4; D not resolved. Trimming took off 0 bases at V and 14 bases at J, with 13 bases between the two ends. Germline lookup yields CDR1 MGHRA and CDR2 YSYEKL. The CDR3 spans 13 residues. The CDR3 protein is CASSQDPWSGLFF. The DNA for the CDR3 is TGCGCCAGCAGCCAAGATCCCTGGAGTGGGCTGTTTTTT.

The chain combines TRBV19 with TRBJ2-7, with D maybe TRBD1 (5 bases). The CDR3 runs to 15 residues. CDR1 is LNHDA, CDR2 SQIVND, per germline (reference sequence). Deletions cut 2 bases from V and 2 bases from J, with 13 bases between. CDR3 nucleotide sequence: TGTGCCAGTAGTATAATGTTACAGGCGGCCTACGAGCAGTACTTC. Amino acid sequence: CASSIMLQAAYEQYF.

The chain couples TRBV10-3 to TRBJ2-7; perhaps D is TRBD1 or TRBD2 (5 bases each). The CDR3 covers 14 residues. Germline CDR1 and CDR2: ENHRY and SYGVKD. Deletions cut 4 bases from V and 2 bases from J, with 12 bases between. The CDR3 DNA reads TGTGCCATCAGTGTCCGGGACGGTCCCTACGAGCAGTACTTC. It encodes CAISVRDGPYEQYF.

This chain connects TRBV7-2 to TRBJ2-1, with 7 bases lining up with TRBD2. The V gene end was trimmed by 5 bases and the J gene end by 15 bases; junction bases not matched to a gene: 7. The CDR3 extends over 11 amino acids. Germline CDR1 reads SGHTA; CDR2 reads FQGNSA. The CDR3 nucleotides are TGTGCCAGCAGCGCAGGGACTACGAGGTTCTTC. Its protein is CASSAGTTRFF.

This sequence joins TRBV10-3 and TRBJ2-2; 11 bases agree with TRBD1. Trimming at V came to 6 bases and at J to 4 bases, leaving 4 bases not matched to a gene. This CDR3 has 15 amino acids. In germline, CDR1 is ENHRY, CDR2 SYGVKD. The DNA of the CDR3 is TGTGCCATCAGATTGGGGACAGGGGGCACCGGGGAGCTGTTTTTT. Translation gives CAIRLGTGGTGELFF.

The chain employs TRBV30 and TRBJ2-6; no firm D call. Germline V CDR1 and CDR2: GTSNPN, SVGIG (reference sequence). There are 12 residues in the CDR3. Trimming left V 4 bases short and J 2 bases short, with 3 bases between. The CDR3 nucleotides are TGTGCCTGGATGCCTGGGGCCAACGTCCTGACTTTC. It is translated as CAWMPGANVLTF.

The chain links TRBV5-4 to TRBJ2-5, with D possibly matching TRBD2 (6 bases). This CDR3 comprises 16 residues. The germline gives CDR1 SGHNT, CDR2 YYREEE (reference sequence). The V end was cut by 4 bases, the J end by 5 bases, with 21 bases between. The CDR3 DNA sequence: TGTGCCAGCAGCCCGCCCGGGGGAAGGGGTGGGGAGACCCAGTACTTC. Protein: CASSPPGGRGGETQYF.

This chain links TRBV27 with TRBJ2-6; 7 positions agree with TRBD1. The CDR3 has 19 residues. From germline, CDR1 is MNHEY and CDR2 SMNVEV (reference sequence). After removal of 3 bases from V and 0 bases from J, the junction contained 11 bases not matched to a gene. DNA of the CDR3: TGTGCCAGCAGTTTCGGACCCCGGACAGGCAACTCTGGGGCCAACGTCCTGACTTTC. Its translation: CASSFGPRTGNSGANVLTF.

Only one count was recorded for this clone. The V and J genes are TRBV15 and TRBJ2-5; TRBD1 is a possible D gene (6 bases). The V end lost 0 bases, the J end lost 3 bases, and 11 bases lay between the germline ends. This CDR3 contains 15 residues. Per the germline V gene, CDR1 is LNHNV and CDR2 is YYDKDF (reference sequence). The CDR3 region has the DNA TGTGCCACCAGCAGAGATGGTACAGGGAAAGAGACCCAGTACTTC. Translation gives CATSRDGTGKETQYF.

The V call is TRBV28, the J call TRBJ1-4; perhaps TRBD1 as D (6 bases). The CDR3 spans 15 residues. Germline values: CDR1 MDHEN, CDR2 SYDVKM. The V end lost 1 base, the J end lost 4 bases, and 10 bases lay between the germline ends. DNA of the CDR3: TGTGCCAGCAGTTTATCACAGGGCGGTAATGAAAAACTGTTTTTT. Translation gives CASSLSQGGNEKLFF. Looking up the rest from reference TRBV28 and TRBJ1-4 gives the full variable domain: DVKVTQSSRYLVKRTGEKVFLECVQDMDHENMFWYRQDPGLGLRLIYFSYDVKMKEKGDIPEGYSVSREKKERFSLILESASTNQTSMYLCASSLSQGGNEKLFFGSGTQLSVL.

In its sample, this clone was seen once. This chain connects TRBV7-2 to TRBJ1-1; 7 nucleotides agree with TRBD1. The CDR3 has 14 amino acids. The germline CDR1 and CDR2 sequences are SGHTA and FQGNSA. V lost 7 bases, J lost 6 bases, and 11 bases stayed unmatched. CDR3 coding DNA: TGTGCCAGCATCTTGACAGGGATTGGGGCTGAAGCTTTCTTT. Protein product: CASILTGIGAEAFF.

This clone was counted between two and nine times. The chain joins TRBV7-9 to TRBJ1-6; 7 nucleotides agree with TRBD1. The CDR3 contains 13 residues. J lost 6 bases, V lost 7 bases, and 3 bases had no gene match. The germline gives CDR1 SEHNR, CDR2 FQNEAQ (reference sequence). DNA for the CDR3: TGTGCCAGCACCGGGACAGTTAATTCACCCCTCCACTTT. This encodes CASTGTVNSPLHF.

Points on this clone: An end of the junction differs from the germline gene, which may be a read error. This chain joins TRBV7-7 and TRBJ1-3; no reliable D call. The CDR3 covers 13 residues. Germline assignment: CDR1 SSHAT and CDR2 FNYEAQ (reference sequence). CDR3 sequence: CASSLLHGNTIYF. CDR3 bases: TGTGCTAGCAGCCTACTCCACGGGAACACCATATATTTT.

The rearrangement joins TRBV27 to TRBJ2-3, with D possibly matching TRBD2 (7 bases). The germline gives CDR1 MNHEY, CDR2 SMNVEV (reference sequence). Trimming pared 6 bases from V and 2 bases from J, leaving 18 bases between. The CDR3 has 16 residues. CDR3 in DNA: TGTGCCAGCAGGCTTCGCTGGCGGGGGCTCACAGATACGCAGTATTTT. Amino acid sequence: CASRLRWRGLTDTQYF.

This sequence joins TRBV5-1 and TRBJ2-7; perhaps TRBD2 as D (6 bases). V lost 3 bases and J lost 2, with 15 bases in between. Germline CDR1 and CDR2: SGHRS and YFSETQ. The CDR3 runs to 15 residues. The CDR3 DNA is TGCGCCAGCAGCTCCCCCGGGGGTCCGCCCTACGAGCAGTACTTC. This codes for CASSSPGGPPYEQYF.

V gene TRBV29-1 combines with J gene TRBJ1-2; D call uncertain. The CDR3 runs 11 residues. V was cut by 4 bases and J by 7 bases, with 10 bases left in between. CDR1 is SQVTM and CDR2 is ANQGSEA in the germline V gene. The CDR3 region is CSVVELGGYTF. The CDR3 DNA reads as TGCAGCGTTGTGGAATTAGGTGGCTACACCTTC. Full variable domain (missing parts from reference TRBV29-1 and TRBJ1-2): SAVISQKPSRDICQRGTSLTIQCQVDSQVTMMFWYRQQPGQSLTLIATANQGSEATYESGFVIDKFPISRPNLTFSTLTVSNMSPEDSSIYLCSVVELGGYTFGSGTRLTVV.

This chain links TRBV6-6 with TRBJ1-2; tentative D call: TRBD1 (5 bases). CDR1 MNHNY and CDR2 SVGAGI come from the germline V gene (reference sequence). The CDR3 totals 12 residues. The V and J ends lost 8 bases and 6 bases respectively, with 13 bases between them. The CDR3 spells CASWQGLDGYTF. CDR3 in DNA: TGTGCCAGCTGGCAGGGCCTCGATGGCTACACCTTC.

The chain has TRBV28 and TRBJ2-1, with 12 bases that match TRBD2. This CDR3 contains 15 residues. Trimming at V came to 8 bases and at J to 9 bases, leaving 11 bases not matched to a gene. Per germline, CDR1 MDHEN and CDR2 SYDVKM. The CDR3 spells CASGELAGGGSEQFF. CDR3 bases: TGTGCCAGCGGAGAACTAGCGGGGGGAGGTAGTGAGCAGTTCTTC.

CDR3: CASSLNHGMNTEAFF. Here the CDR3 DNA reads TGTGCCAGCAGCTTAAATCATGGGATGAACACTGAAGCTTTCTTT. The J gene is TRBJ1-1, the V gene TRBV7-3; D not resolved. This CDR3 has 15 amino acids. In germline, CDR1 is SGHTA, CDR2 FQGTGA. Trimming cost V 1 base and J 0 bases, with 9 bases left between them.

The chain employs TRBV25-1 and TRBJ2-5; D not resolved. The V end was cut by 3 bases, the J end by 5 bases, with 4 bases between. This CDR3 contains 11 residues. The germline CDR1 and CDR2 sequences are MGHDK and SYGVNS. CDR3 nucleotides: TGTGCCAGCAGTGAGGGGGAGACCCAGTACTTC. Its protein is CASSEGETQYF.

V and J are TRBV4-2 and TRBJ1-5, with TRBD1 identical over 11 bases. Looked up from germline, CDR1 is LGHNA and CDR2 is YNFKEQ. After removal of 4 bases from V and 5 bases from J, the junction contained 13 bases not matched to a gene. This CDR3 is built from 18 residues. CDR3 sequence (DNA): TGTGCCAGCAGCCTTCAGGACAGGGGGCTCTACGGCGATCAGCCCCAGCATTTT. This sequence encodes CASSLQDRGLYGDQPQHF.

This clone has only a few counts. The chain employs TRBV6-5 and TRBJ1-2; 10 bases map to TRBD1. The CDR3 is 12 residues long. With 5 bases clipped from V and 8 bases from J, the junction kept 2 bases outside the gene matches. Germline V gives CDR1 MNHEY, CDR2 SVGAGI. This CDR3 reads CASSPGQGGYTF. Here the CDR3 DNA reads TGTGCCAGCAGTCCGGGACAGGGGGGCTACACCTTC.

The chain joins TRBV28 to TRBJ1-2, with 11 bases matching TRBD1. The V segment lost 9 bases and the J segment 3 bases; nucleotides outside the gene matches: 3. This CDR3 has 13 amino acids. Looked up from germline, CDR1 is MDHEN and CDR2 is SYDVKM. This CDR3 reads CASMDRGHYGYTF. The CDR3 nucleotides read TGTGCCAGTATGGACAGGGGGCACTATGGCTACACCTTC.

This clone was counted between two and nine times. J is TRBJ1-1 and V is TRBV6-5, with D possibly matching TRBD1 (5 bases). The CDR3 totals 13 residues. Looked up from germline, CDR1 is MNHEY and CDR2 is SVGAGI. The germline V and J ends were trimmed by 8 bases and 2 bases, with 12 bases remaining between them. CDR3 DNA: TGTGCCAGCCTAGCAGGGATAAACACTGAAGCTTTCTTT. This gives the protein CASLAGINTEAFF.

The chain couples TRBV2 to TRBJ1-5; D gene uncertain. The CDR3 is made up of 14 amino acids. V was clipped by 3 bases and J by 7 bases, with 13 bases between them. Per the germline V gene, CDR1 is SNHLY and CDR2 is FYNNEI. This CDR3 is CASSELRSWQPQHF. As DNA, the CDR3 is TGTGCCAGCAGTGAGTTGAGGTCATGGCAGCCCCAGCATTTT.